Below, 25 T cell receptor beta chains from the same sample are listed, as sequenced in a study of T cells in Graves' hyperthyroidism and ophthalmopathy. Regions amplified from RNA transcripts were the TCR beta CDR3 regions. HTBI primers were used for first-round RT-PCR of the TCR CDR3. TCRdb itself ran the multiplex PCR reads through MiXCR, one entry per CDR3 protein. The profile shows hundreds of thousands of distinct CDR3 sequences, about 14% of them singletons. Sequencing input: blood. The receptors shown here come from a middle-aged woman with Graves' ophthalmopathy.

The chain has TRBV5-1 and TRBJ2-5, with TRBD1 matching 7 bases. Trimming cost V 0 bases and J 5 bases; bases outside gene matches: 7. The CDR3 is 15 residues long. The germline V gene has CDR1 SGHRS and CDR2 YFSETQ. CDR3 sequence (DNA): TGCGCCAGCAGCTTGGGGGTCTGGGACAGCGAGACCCAGTACTTC. Translated: CASSLGVWDSETQYF.

In its sample, this clonotype was seen a few times. The chain is built from TRBV2 and TRBJ1-5, with 7 bases fitting TRBD1. CDR1 is SNHLY and CDR2 is FYNNEI in the germline V gene. Trimming removed 6 bases from V and 2 bases from J; junction bases left unmatched: 7. This CDR3 spans 15 amino acids. The CDR3, as DNA: TGTGCCAGCAGCGAATACAGGGGTGGCAATCAGCCCCAGCATTTT. It specifies CASSEYRGGNQPQHF. Full variable domain (rest looked up from reference TRBV2 and TRBJ1-5): EPEVTQTPSHQVTQMGQEVILRCVPISNHLYFYWYRQILGQKVEFLVSFYNNEISEKSEIFDDQFSVERPDGSNFTLKIRSTKLEDSAMYFCASSEYRGGNQPQHFGDGTRLSIL.

This clonotype was seen repeatedly, ten times or more. The chain carries TRBV7-2 and TRBJ1-3; D gene uncertain. This CDR3 has 16 amino acids. The V gene lost 0 bases and the J gene lost 0 bases, with 9 bases spanning the gap. Per the germline V gene, CDR1 is SGHTA and CDR2 is FQGNSA. Here the CDR3 reads CASSLAPEGSGNTIYF. The DNA for the CDR3 is TGTGCCAGCAGCTTAGCACCCGAAGGCTCTGGAAACACCATATATTTT.

This clonotype was recorded many times. The gene calls are TRBV11-3 and TRBJ2-5, with D tentatively TRBD2 (5 bases). The CDR3 is 14 residues long. Germline V lookup: CDR1 SGHNT, CDR2 YENEEA. The ends were cut back, 2 bases at V and 0 bases at J, with 7 bases in the middle. This chain's CDR3 is CASSLSGYQETQYF. CDR3 DNA: TGTGCCAGCAGCTTATCGGGGTACCAAGAGACCCAGTACTTC.

This clonotype was recorded at least ten times. This chain joins TRBV6-2 or TRBV6-3 and TRBJ2-7; 9 bases match TRBD2. Germline CDR1 reads MNHEY; CDR2 reads SVGEGT. CDR3 length: 16 residues. The V gene end was trimmed by 4 bases and the J gene end by 0 bases; junction bases not matched to a gene: 7. This chain's CDR3 is CASSFLTSGRSYEQYF. CDR3 nucleotide sequence: TGTGCCAGCAGTTTCCTGACTAGCGGACGCTCCTACGAGCAGTACTTC.

Only a few counts were recorded for this clonotype. J is TRBJ1-1 and V is TRBV2; no clear D gene. Trimming took off 3 bases at V and 3 bases at J, with 20 bases between the two ends. The CDR3 loop spans 17 amino acids. Germline V gene lookup returns CDR1 SNHLY and CDR2 FYNNEI. Written as DNA, the CDR3 is TGTGCCAGCAGTGATGGGTTTGGACGGGAACGGGACACTGAAGCTTTCTTT. It is translated as CASSDGFGRERDTEAFF. Combining the CDR3 with reference TRBV2 and TRBJ1-1 gives the whole variable domain EPEVTQTPSHQVTQMGQEVILRCVPISNHLYFYWYRQILGQKVEFLVSFYNNEISEKSEIFDDQFSVERPDGSNFTLKIRSTKLEDSAMYFCASSDGFGRERDTEAFFGQGTRLTVV.

This clonotype was seen at least ten times. This chain links TRBV6-5 with TRBJ1-1; no firm D call. V gave up 4 bases and J gave up 1 base, with 13 bases separating them. CDR3 length: 15 amino acids. CDR1 and CDR2 from the germline V gene are MNHEY and SVGAGI. The CDR3 DNA follows: TGTGCCAGCAGTTTTCGTGGCAGCGCGAACACTGAAGCTTTCTTT. It codes for CASSFRGSANTEAFF.

A note on this clonotype: The CDR3 does not end in the conserved phenylalanine or tryptophan, so this is likely a read error. The chain combines TRBV4-3 with TRBJ2-2; 11 nucleotides agree with TRBD1. The CDR3 contains 19 residues. Trimming took 2 bases from V and 5 from J; bases not matched to a gene: 13. Germline V gives CDR1 LGHNA, CDR2 YSLEER. CDR3 in amino acids: CASSQRGSLGTGGTGELFS. The CDR3 nucleotides read TGCGCCAGCAGCCAACGAGGCTCGTTAGGGACAGGGGGTACCGGGGAGCTGTTTTCT.

This clonotype was observed many times. V usage is TRBV6-1 and J usage is TRBJ2-5, with TRBD1 identical over 7 bases. The CDR3 sequence is 12 residues long. V was clipped by 10 bases and J by 5 bases; unmatched bases: 7. Germline CDR1 MNHNS, CDR2 SASEGT. CDR3 sequence reads: CATEGGGETQYF. CDR3 nucleotides: TGTGCCACCGAAGGGGGCGGGGAGACCCAGTACTTC.

Ten or more counts support this clonotype. The rearrangement uses TRBV9 and TRBJ1-1, with D tentatively TRBD1 (5 bases). This CDR3 has 15 amino acids. The germline gives CDR1 SGDLS, CDR2 YYNGEE. Trimming shortened V by 0 bases and J by 0 bases, and 9 bases separated the two germline ends. CDR3 sequence reads: CASSVVDRLNTEAFF. The CDR3, as DNA: TGTGCCAGCAGCGTAGTAGACAGACTGAACACTGAAGCTTTCTTT.

The J gene is TRBJ1-1, the V gene TRBV30, with D hard to call. Deletions cut 3 bases from V and 0 bases from J, with 14 bases between. This CDR3 is 15 amino acids long. Germline V CDR1 and CDR2: GTSNPN, SVGIG (reference sequence). CDR3: CAWRSPRHLNTEAFF. The CDR3 DNA reads as TGTGCCTGGAGGTCCCCTAGGCATTTGAACACTGAAGCTTTCTTT.

This clonotype was found a few times. CDR3 nucleotide sequence: TGTGCCACCAGTGATGCCCCCGGACGGCCGAACACCGGGGAGCTGTTTTTT. Protein: CATSDAPGRPNTGELFF. The rearrangement links TRBV24-1 to TRBJ2-2; D call uncertain. The CDR3 sequence is 17 residues long. Per the germline V gene, CDR1 is KGHDR and CDR2 is SFDVKD. Trimming left V 3 bases short and J 0 bases short, with 13 bases between.

This clonotype has just a few counts. This sequence joins TRBV29-1 and TRBJ2-7, with 8 bases lining up with TRBD1. The CDR3 spans 15 residues. Trimming cost V 2 bases and J 0 bases; bases outside gene matches: 6. Germline loops: CDR1 SQVTM, CDR2 ANQGSEA. CDR3 residues: CSVEHRGTVSYEQYF. The CDR3 coding sequence is TGCAGCGTTGAACACAGGGGGACAGTCTCCTACGAGCAGTACTTC.

This clonotype has a count of ten or more. V is TRBV27 and J is TRBJ1-5; D uncertain. This CDR3 comprises 16 residues. Trimming shortened V by 6 bases and J by 1 base, and 16 bases separated the two germline ends. CDR1 is MNHEY and CDR2 is SMNVEV in the germline V gene (reference sequence). The CDR3 DNA sequence: TGTGCCAGCAGCCCGCTGGACGGGTACAGCAATCAGCCCCAGCATTTT. It codes for CASSPLDGYSNQPQHF.

This clonotype has more than one count but fewer than ten. This rearrangement joins TRBV28 to TRBJ1-5, with D possibly TRBD1 on 5 matching bases. There are 14 residues in the CDR3. The germline V and J ends were trimmed by 2 bases and 7 bases, with 12 bases remaining between them. In germline, CDR1 is MDHEN, CDR2 SYDVKM. The CDR3 sequence: CASSLAQGIQPQHF. The CDR3 DNA follows: TGTGCCAGCAGTTTAGCGCAGGGAATACAGCCCCAGCATTTT.

Many counts were recorded for this clonotype. The chain has TRBV5-1 and TRBJ2-5, with a possible D match to TRBD2 (6 bases). The ends were cut back, 4 bases at V and 4 bases at J, with 11 bases in the middle. This CDR3 comprises 13 residues. CDR1 and CDR2 (germline): SGHRS, YFSETQ. CDR3 loop: CASSTLGGETQYF. In nucleotides, the CDR3 is TGCGCCAGCAGCACCCTGGGGGGAGAGACCCAGTACTTC.

This clonotype occurred many times. J is TRBJ2-7 and V is TRBV6-5; 9 bases line up with TRBD2. The germline V gene has CDR1 MNHEY and CDR2 SVGAGI. V was pared by 0 bases and J by 5 bases, with 2 bases of the junction left unmatched. The CDR3 sequence is 14 residues long. The CDR3 DNA is TGTGCCAGCAGTTACTCGAGACTAGCGGACGAGCAGTACTTC. Encoded protein: CASSYSRLADEQYF.

This clonotype was observed a handful of times. The rearrangement uses TRBV5-4 and TRBJ1-2; D might be TRBD1 (6 bases). Germline loops: CDR1 SGHNT, CDR2 YYREEE (reference sequence). Trimming left V 4 bases short and J 6 bases short, with 16 bases between. CDR3 size: 14 residues. The CDR3: CASSRPQGSNGYTF. The CDR3, as DNA: TGTGCCAGCAGCCGGCCACAGGGTAGTAATGGCTACACCTTC.

CDR3 sequence reads: CASSPGGTSKETQYF. The CDR3 DNA reads as TGTGCCAGCAGCCCCGGGGGGACGAGTAAAGAGACCCAGTACTTC. This chain connects TRBV6-1 to TRBJ2-5; 7 bases line up with TRBD2. The CDR3 has 15 residues. CDR1 is MNHNS and CDR2 is SASEGT in the germline V gene. The V gene end was trimmed by 6 bases and the J gene end by 3 bases; junction bases not matched to a gene: 10.

This clonotype was counted at least ten times. The rearrangement links TRBV7-8 to TRBJ2-7; D tentatively reads TRBD1 or TRBD2 (5 bases each). CDR1 is SGHVS, CDR2 FQNEAQ, per germline. The CDR3 totals 15 residues. With 5 bases removed from V and 1 base from J, the gap between germline ends came to 15 bases. The CDR3 bases are TGTGCCAGCAGCGGGGGAGCGCCTCATTCCTACGAGCAGTACTTC. Translation gives CASSGGAPHSYEQYF.

This clonotype was detected ten times or more. V gene TRBV4-1 combines with J gene TRBJ1-2, with D maybe TRBD1 (5 bases). The CDR3 is 14 amino acids. Germline V gene lookup returns CDR1 MGHRA and CDR2 YSYEKL. V dropped 0 bases and J dropped 2 bases, with 7 bases sitting between them. The CDR3 here is CASSQDWGNYGYTF. DNA of the CDR3: TGCGCCAGCAGCCAAGATTGGGGGAACTATGGCTACACCTTC.

This clonotype was counted at least ten times. The junction shows a germline mismatch at one end, possibly a read error. The chain employs TRBV5-1 and TRBJ2-2, with a possible D match to TRBD2 (5 bases). This CDR3 is built from 14 residues. Germline CDR1 is SGHRS and CDR2 is YFSETQ. CDR3 loop: CASSFDGNSGELFF. CDR3 nucleotide sequence: TGCGCCAGCAGCTTTGACGGGAACAGCGGGGAGCTGTTTTTT.

The table lists this clonotype with many counts. J is TRBJ1-2 and V is TRBV10-1; unclear D gene. Trimming pared 10 bases from V and 5 bases from J, leaving 14 bases between. This CDR3 contains 12 residues. Germline V CDR1 and CDR2: WNHNN, SYGVQD (reference sequence). CDR3 amino acids: CATDPLFYGYTF. CDR3 in DNA: TGCGCCACCGACCCCCTATTTTATGGCTACACCTTC.

The chain is built from TRBV20-1 and TRBJ2-3, with D unclear. V was trimmed by 4 bases and J by 2 bases, leaving 10 bases between them. CDR3 size: 13 residues. Per germline, CDR1 DFQATT and CDR2 SNEGSKA (reference sequence). The DNA of the CDR3 is TGCAGTGCTAAGGTTTTTTCCACAGATACGCAGTATTTT. Protein: CSAKVFSTDTQYF.

In its sample, this clonotype was seen many times. This sequence joins TRBV12-3 or TRBV12-4 and TRBJ2-2; 11 nucleotides line up with TRBD2. The CDR3 has 16 amino acids. The V gene end was trimmed by 3 bases and the J gene end by 4 bases; junction bases not matched to a gene: 4. The CDR3 reads CASSLGLAEVTGELFF. Here the CDR3 DNA reads TGTGCCAGCAGTTTGGGACTAGCGGAAGTCACCGGGGAGCTGTTTTTT.